A single sample gave rise to the 10 T cell receptor beta chains below, sequenced in a study of cytomegalovirus exposure and HLA in healthy donors (dated by TCRdb to about 2017). The library was obtained by the immunoSEQ multiplex PCR assay. The multiplex PCR relied on a mix of 60 forward primers for TCR Vbeta segments and 13 reverse primers for TCR Jbeta segments. Imported from immuneACCESS, the table was reduced by TCRdb to in-frame sequences with V and J called. These copies leave out some clones; in studies compared against another copy, an unresolved V gene accounts for under half, and the cause of the remainder is not known. This sample is represented by 120,000 or so clones; about 80% of them were singletons. The top ten clonotypes cover 30% of the sample. Source material: PBMCs. Receptor source: a man in his sixties in good health and CMV-seropositive.

There are a few counts of this clone. The chain couples TRBV11-2 to TRBJ2-5; no firm D call. The CDR3 contains 14 residues. V lost 1 base to trimming and J lost 3 bases, with 9 bases between them. Germline lookup yields CDR1 SGHAT and CDR2 FQNNGV. The CDR3 DNA reads as TGTGCCAGCAGCTTAGGCTCAGAAAAAGAGACCCAGTACTTC. This sequence encodes CASSLGSEKETQYF. The full variable domain, with the rest looked up from reference TRBV11-2 and TRBJ2-5, is EAGVAQSPRYKIIEKRQSVAFWCNPISGHATLYWYQQILGQGPKLLIQFQNNGVVDDSQLPKDRFSAERLKGVDSTLKIQPAKLEDSAVYLCASSLGSEKETQYFGPGTRLLVL.

This sequence joins TRBV7-9 and TRBJ2-7, with TRBD2 matching over 13 bases. The V segment lost 0 bases and the J segment 3 bases; nucleotides outside the gene matches: 2. This CDR3 comprises 16 residues. Per the germline V gene, CDR1 is SEHNR and CDR2 is FQNEAQ (reference sequence). CDR3 in amino acids: CASSLARTSGSYEQYF. In DNA form, the CDR3 reads TGTGCCAGCAGCTTAGCCCGGACTAGCGGGAGCTACGAGCAGTACTTC.

This clone occurred a few times. The genes are TRBV19 and TRBJ2-2; D possibly corresponds to TRBD1 (5 bases). V shed 1 base and J shed 6 bases, with 6 bases lying between them. This CDR3 comprises 13 residues. The germline CDR1 and CDR2 sequences are LNHDA and SQIVND (reference sequence). CDR3 sequence (DNA): TGTGCCAGTAGTATAGGGGGCGCCGGGGAGCTGTTTTTT. Amino acid sequence: CASSIGGAGELFF.

J is TRBJ1-3 and V is TRBV6-5; possible D gene TRBD1, 6 bases. The V end was cut by 4 bases, the J end by 0 bases, with 13 bases between. CDR1 and CDR2 (germline): MNHEY, SVGAGI. CDR3 length: 16 residues. For the CDR3, the DNA is TGTGCCAGCAGTTCCTACCGGGACATCTCTGGAAACACCATATATTTT. This translates into CASSSYRDISGNTIYF.

This rearrangement joins TRBV15 to TRBJ2-3, with D possibly matching TRBD1 (6 bases). Germline CDR1 reads LNHNV; CDR2 reads YYDKDF (reference sequence). This CDR3 has 16 residues. V was pared by 1 base and J by 4 bases, with 15 bases between. In DNA, the CDR3 is TGTGCCACCAGCAGAGCGGGACACCAAAACGCAGATACGCAGTATTTT. Residues: CATSRAGHQNADTQYF.

The V and J genes are TRBV2 and TRBJ2-2; D may be TRBD2 (7 bases). V gave up 6 bases and J gave up 0 bases, with 26 bases separating them. Germline V gives CDR1 SNHLY, CDR2 FYNNEI. CDR3 length: 20 amino acids. CDR3 protein: CASSRRPSGGGLANTGELFF. CDR3 nucleotides: TGTGCCAGCAGCCGCCGCCCCTCTGGGGGGGGGCTTGCGAACACCGGGGAGCTGTTTTTT.

This clone came up a few times. This sequence joins TRBV2 and TRBJ2-1; D perhaps matches TRBD2 (6 bases). V lost 7 bases and J 8 bases, leaving 18 bases between the germline ends. Germline values: CDR1 SNHLY, CDR2 FYNNEI. The length of the CDR3 is 14 residues. CDR3 nucleotides: TGTGCCAGCAACGGACTAACTAGGCTCGATGAGCAGTTCTTC. Translated, it gives CASNGLTRLDEQFF.

This sequence joins TRBV28 and TRBJ2-7; D is perhaps TRBD1 (5 bases). CDR1 MDHEN and CDR2 SYDVKM come from the germline V gene. With 3 bases removed from V and 7 bases from J, the gap between germline ends came to 16 bases. This CDR3 is 14 amino acids long. CDR3 DNA sequence: TGTGCCAGCAGTTTGTGGCAGGGTGTTTTGGAGCAGTACTTC. Translated: CASSLWQGVLEQYF.

The chain recombines TRBV6-1 with TRBJ1-1, with D unresolved. V lost 4 bases to trimming and J lost 5 bases, with 11 bases between them. The germline CDR1 and CDR2 sequences are MNHNS and SASEGT. The CDR3 totals 13 residues. CDR3 residues: CASSGLTRTEAFF. The DNA for the CDR3 is TGTGCCAGCAGTGGACTGACGAGGACTGAAGCTTTCTTT.

V and J are TRBV19 and TRBJ1-2, with 8 nucleotides matching TRBD1. The ends lost 5 bases at V and 4 bases at J; junction bases unmatched: 9. The CDR3 loop spans 15 amino acids. Germline values: CDR1 LNHDA, CDR2 SQIVND (reference sequence). CDR3 loop: CASSLHRGSSYGYTF. CDR3 nucleotide sequence: TGTGCCAGTAGTCTCCACAGGGGGTCGAGCTATGGCTACACCTTC.